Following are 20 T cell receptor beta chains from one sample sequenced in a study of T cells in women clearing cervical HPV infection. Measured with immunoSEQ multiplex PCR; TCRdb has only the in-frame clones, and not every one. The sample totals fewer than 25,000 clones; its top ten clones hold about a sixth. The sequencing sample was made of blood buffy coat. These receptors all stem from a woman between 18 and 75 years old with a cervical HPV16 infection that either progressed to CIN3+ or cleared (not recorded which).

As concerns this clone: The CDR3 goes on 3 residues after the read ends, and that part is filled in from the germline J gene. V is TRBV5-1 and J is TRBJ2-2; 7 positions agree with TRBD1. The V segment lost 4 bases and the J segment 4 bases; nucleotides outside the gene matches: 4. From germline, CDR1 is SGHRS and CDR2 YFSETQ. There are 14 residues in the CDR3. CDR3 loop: CASSPTGATGELFF. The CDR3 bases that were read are TGCGCCAGCAGCCCAACAGGGGCCACCGGGGAG.

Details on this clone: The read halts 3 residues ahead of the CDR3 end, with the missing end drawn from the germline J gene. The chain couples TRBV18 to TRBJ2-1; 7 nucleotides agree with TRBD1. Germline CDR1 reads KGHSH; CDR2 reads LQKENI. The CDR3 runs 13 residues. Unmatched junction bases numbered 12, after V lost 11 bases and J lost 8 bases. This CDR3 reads CAASATGAHEQFF. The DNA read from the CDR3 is TGTGCCGCATCCGCCACAGGGGCTCATGAG.

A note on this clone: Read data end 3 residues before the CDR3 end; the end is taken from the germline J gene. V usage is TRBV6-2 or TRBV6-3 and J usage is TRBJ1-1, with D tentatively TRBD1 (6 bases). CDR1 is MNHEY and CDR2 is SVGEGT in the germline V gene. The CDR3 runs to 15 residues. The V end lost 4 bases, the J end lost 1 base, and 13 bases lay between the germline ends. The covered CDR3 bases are TGTGCCAGCAGTTCCCCACAGGGCTGGAACACTGAA. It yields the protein CASSSPQGWNTE. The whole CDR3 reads CASSSPQGWNTEAFF.

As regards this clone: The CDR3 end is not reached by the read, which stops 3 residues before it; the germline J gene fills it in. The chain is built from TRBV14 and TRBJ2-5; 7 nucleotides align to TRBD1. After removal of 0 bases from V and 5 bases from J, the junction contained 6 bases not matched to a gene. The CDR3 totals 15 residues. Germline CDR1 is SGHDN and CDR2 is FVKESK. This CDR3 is CASSQDSGGRETQYF. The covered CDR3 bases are TGTGCCAGCAGCCAAGATTCAGGGGGACGCGAGACC. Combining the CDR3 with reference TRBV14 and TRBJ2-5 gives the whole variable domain EAGVTQFPSHSVIEKGQTVTLRCDPISGHDNLYWYRRVMGKEIKFLLHFVKESKQDESGMPNNRFLAERTGGTYSTLKVQPAELEDSGVYFCASSQDSGGRETQYFGPGTRLLVL.

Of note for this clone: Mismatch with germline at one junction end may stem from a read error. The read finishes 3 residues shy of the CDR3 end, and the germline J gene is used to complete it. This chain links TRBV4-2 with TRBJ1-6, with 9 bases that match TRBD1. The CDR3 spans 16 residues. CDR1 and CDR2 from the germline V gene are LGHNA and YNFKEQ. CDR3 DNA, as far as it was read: TGCGCCAGCAGCCAAACCGGGACAGGGATAAATTCACCC. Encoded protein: CASSQTGTGINSP. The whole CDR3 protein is CASSQTGTGINSPLHF.

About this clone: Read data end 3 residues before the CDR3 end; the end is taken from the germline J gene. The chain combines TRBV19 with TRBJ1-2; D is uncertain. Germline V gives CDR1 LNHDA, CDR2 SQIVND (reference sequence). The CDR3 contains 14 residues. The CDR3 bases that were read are TGTGCCAGTAGTATAAAAGATTCCTCCTACGAC. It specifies CASSIKDSSYD. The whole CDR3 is CASSIKDSSYDYTF.

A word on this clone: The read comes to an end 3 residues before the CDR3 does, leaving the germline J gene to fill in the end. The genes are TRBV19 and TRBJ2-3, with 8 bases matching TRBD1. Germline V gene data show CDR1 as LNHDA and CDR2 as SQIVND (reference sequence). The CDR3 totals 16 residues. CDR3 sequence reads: CASSIYRRGPGETQYF. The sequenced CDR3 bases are TGTGCCAGTAGTATATATCGCAGGGGGCCGGGGGAGACG.

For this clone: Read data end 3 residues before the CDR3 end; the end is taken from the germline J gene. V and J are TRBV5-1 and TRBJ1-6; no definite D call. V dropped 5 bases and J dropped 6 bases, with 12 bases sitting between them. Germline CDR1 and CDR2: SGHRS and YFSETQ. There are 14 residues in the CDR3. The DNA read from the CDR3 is TGCGCCAGCAGAGAGGTTGCAGGTAATTCACCC. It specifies CASREVAGNSP. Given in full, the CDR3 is CASREVAGNSPLHF.

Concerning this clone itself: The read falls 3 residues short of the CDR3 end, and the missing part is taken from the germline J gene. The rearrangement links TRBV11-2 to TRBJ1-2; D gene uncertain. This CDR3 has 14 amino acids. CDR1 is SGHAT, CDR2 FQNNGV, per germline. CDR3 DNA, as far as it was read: TGTGCCAGCAGCTTATGGCCGGAACTAACCGGC. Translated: CASSLWPELTG. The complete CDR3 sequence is CASSLWPELTGYTF.

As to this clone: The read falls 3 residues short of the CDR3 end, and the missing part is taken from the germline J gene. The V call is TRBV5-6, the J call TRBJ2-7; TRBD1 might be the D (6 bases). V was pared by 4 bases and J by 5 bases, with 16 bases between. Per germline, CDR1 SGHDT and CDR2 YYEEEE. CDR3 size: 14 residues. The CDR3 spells CASSPTSGAHEQYF. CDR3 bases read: TGTGCCAGCAGCCCCACCTCAGGGGCCCACGAG.

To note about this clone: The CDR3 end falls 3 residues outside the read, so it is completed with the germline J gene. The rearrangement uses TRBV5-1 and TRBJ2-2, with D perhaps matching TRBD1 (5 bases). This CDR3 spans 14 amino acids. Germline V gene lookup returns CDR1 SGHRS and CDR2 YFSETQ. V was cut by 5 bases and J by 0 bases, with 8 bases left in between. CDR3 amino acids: CASRGVSNTGELFF. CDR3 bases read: TGCGCCAGCAGAGGGGTTTCGAACACCGGGGAG.

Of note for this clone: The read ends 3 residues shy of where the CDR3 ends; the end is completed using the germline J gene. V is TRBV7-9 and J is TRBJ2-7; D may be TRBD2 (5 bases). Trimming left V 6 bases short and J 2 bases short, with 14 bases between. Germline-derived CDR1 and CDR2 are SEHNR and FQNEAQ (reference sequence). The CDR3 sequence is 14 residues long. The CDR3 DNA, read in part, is TGTGCCAGCAGACCCGGACTGATTACCTACGAG. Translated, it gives CASRPGLITYE. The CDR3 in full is CASRPGLITYEQYF.

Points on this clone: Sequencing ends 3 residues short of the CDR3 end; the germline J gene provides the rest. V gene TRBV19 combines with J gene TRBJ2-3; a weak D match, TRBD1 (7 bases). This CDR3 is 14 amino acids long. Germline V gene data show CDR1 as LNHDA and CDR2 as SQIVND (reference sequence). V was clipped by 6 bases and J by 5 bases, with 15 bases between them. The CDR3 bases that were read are TGTGCCAGTAGGACCCCAGGGGGGCAAGATACG. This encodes CASRTPGGQDT. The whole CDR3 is CASRTPGGQDTQYF.

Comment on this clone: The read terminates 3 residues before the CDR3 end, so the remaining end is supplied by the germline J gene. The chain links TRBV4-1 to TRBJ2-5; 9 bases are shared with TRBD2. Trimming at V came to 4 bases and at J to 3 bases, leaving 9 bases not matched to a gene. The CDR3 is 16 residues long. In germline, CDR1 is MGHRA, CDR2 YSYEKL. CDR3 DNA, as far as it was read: TGCGCCAGCAGCCCTGAAGCGGGGGGCCCAAAAGAGACC. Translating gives CASSPEAGGPKET. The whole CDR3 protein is CASSPEAGGPKETQYF.

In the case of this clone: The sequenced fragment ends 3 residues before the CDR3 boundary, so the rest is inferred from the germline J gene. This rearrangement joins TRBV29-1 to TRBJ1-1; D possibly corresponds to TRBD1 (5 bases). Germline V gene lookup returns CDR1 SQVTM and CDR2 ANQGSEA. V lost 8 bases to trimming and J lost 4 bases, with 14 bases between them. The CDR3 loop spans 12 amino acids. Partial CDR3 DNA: TGCAGCTTTGGGGCCATAGGCACTGAA. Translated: CSFGAIGTE. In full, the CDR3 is CSFGAIGTEAFF.

This chain's CDR3 is CSASVIEGGTQYF. The sequenced part of the CDR3 DNA is TGCAGTGCTTCCGTGATCGAAGGGGGTACC. The V gene is TRBV20-1, the J gene TRBJ2-5, with D possibly TRBD1 on 6 matching bases. The read ends 3 residues shy of where the CDR3 ends; the end is completed using the germline J gene. This CDR3 has 13 residues. Germline V lookup: CDR1 DFQATT, CDR2 SNEGSKA (reference sequence).

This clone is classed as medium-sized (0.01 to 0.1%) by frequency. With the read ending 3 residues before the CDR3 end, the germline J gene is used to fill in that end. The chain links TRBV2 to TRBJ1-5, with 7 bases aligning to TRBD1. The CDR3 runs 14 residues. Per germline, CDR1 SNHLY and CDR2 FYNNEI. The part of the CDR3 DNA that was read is TGTGCCAGCAGTGCAGCGAGGGGGCTAACACCC. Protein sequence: CASSAARGLTP. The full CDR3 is CASSAARGLTPQHF.

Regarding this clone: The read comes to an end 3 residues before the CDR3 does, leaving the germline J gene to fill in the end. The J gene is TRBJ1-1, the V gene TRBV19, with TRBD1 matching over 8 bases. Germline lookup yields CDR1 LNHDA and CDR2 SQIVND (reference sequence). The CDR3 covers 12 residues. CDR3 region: CASSRQGADAFF. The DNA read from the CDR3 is TGTGCCAGTAGCAGGCAGGGGGCGGAT. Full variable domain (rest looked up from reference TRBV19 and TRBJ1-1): DGGITQSPKYLFRKEGQNVTLSCEQNLNHDAMYWYRQDPGQGLRLIYYSQIVNDFQKGDIAEGYSVSREKKESFPLTVTSAQKNPTAFYLCASSRQGADAFFGQGTRLTVV.

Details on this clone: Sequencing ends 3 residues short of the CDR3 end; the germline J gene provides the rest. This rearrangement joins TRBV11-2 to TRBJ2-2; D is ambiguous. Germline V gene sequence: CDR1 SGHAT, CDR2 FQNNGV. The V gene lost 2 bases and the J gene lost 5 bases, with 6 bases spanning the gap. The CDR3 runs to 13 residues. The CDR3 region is CASSLLQTGELFF. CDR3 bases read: TGTGCCAGCAGCTTATTACAAACCGGGGAG.

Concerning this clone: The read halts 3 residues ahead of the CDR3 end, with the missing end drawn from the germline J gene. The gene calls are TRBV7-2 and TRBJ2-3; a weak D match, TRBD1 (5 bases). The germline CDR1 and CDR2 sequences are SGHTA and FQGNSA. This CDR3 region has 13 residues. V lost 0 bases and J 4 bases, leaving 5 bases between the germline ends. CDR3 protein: CASSLAGPDTQYF. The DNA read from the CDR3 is TGTGCCAGCAGCTTAGCGGGGCCAGATACG.